Listed below are T cell receptor beta chains from one sample, sequenced in a study of PD-1 blockade in classical Hodgkin lymphoma. Sequencing used immunoSEQ multiplex PCR; TCRdb keeps in-frame clones, though not all of them. Counted here are about 98,000 clones, roughly 92% occurring once; the ten biggest clones make up about 2.8%. The material was peripheral blood mononuclear cells (PBMCs), obtained at baseline. These receptors all stem from a human donor with classical Hodgkin lymphoma. The CDR3 runs from the conserved cysteine through the conserved F or W. Fields, in order: D gene, V gene, J gene, clone size, CDR3 protein, CDR3 DNA. A D gene is named only where the DNA matches it firmly. Where a row states a size, it is once, few, many or the class of an expanded clone; other rows omit it.

D: -
V: TRBV19
J: TRBJ1-5
size: -
CDR3: CASSITWSNQPQHF
DNA: TGTGCCAGTAGTATAACTTGGAGCAATCAGCCCCAGCATTTT

D: -
V: TRBV20-1
J: TRBJ2-7
size: -
CDR3: CSARDYYEQYF
DNA: TGCAGTGCTAGAGACTACTACGAGCAGTACTTC

D: -
V: TRBV7-3
J: TRBJ2-2
size: -
CDR3: CASSLAGWTGELFF
DNA: TGTGCCAGCAGCTTAGCAGGGTGGACCGGGGAGCTGTTTTTT

D: TRBD2
V: TRBV14
J: TRBJ2-1
size: -
CDR3: CASSQVAGVYNEQFF
DNA: TGTGCCAGCAGCCAGGTAGCGGGAGTCTACAATGAGCAGTTCTTC

D: -
V: TRBV9
J: TRBJ1-2
size: -
CDR3: CASSVGQGRNYGYTF
DNA: TGTGCCAGCAGCGTTGGCCAGGGTAGGAACTATGGCTACACCTTC

D: -
V: TRBV6-5
J: TRBJ1-2
size: -
CDR3: CASSYSGPNYGYTF
DNA: TGTGCCAGCAGTTACTCCGGACCTAACTATGGCTACACCTTC

D: TRBD1
V: TRBV2
J: TRBJ1-2
size: -
CDR3: CASPFQPTTGDYGYTF
DNA: TGTGCCAGTCCTTTCCAACCTACTACAGGGGACTATGGCTACACCTTC

D: -
V: TRBV7-9
J: TRBJ2-5
size: -
CDR3: CASRIRKETQYF
DNA: TGTGCCAGCAGGATCAGGAAAGAGACCCAGTACTTC

D: -
V: TRBV9
J: TRBJ1-1
size: -
CDR3: CASSSYHRQVEAFF
DNA: TGTGCCAGCAGCTCCTACCACCGACAGGTTGAAGCTTTCTTT

D: TRBD1
V: TRBV15
J: TRBJ2-3
size: -
CDR3: CATSRDRGTDTQYF
DNA: TGTGCCACCAGCAGGGACAGGGGGACAGATACGCAGTATTTT

D: -
V: TRBV27
J: TRBJ2-7
size: -
CDR3: CASSLLGEKNPYEQYF
DNA: TGTGCCAGCAGTCTCCTGGGGGAAAAAAACCCCTACGAGCAGTACTTC

D: TRBD2
V: TRBV10-3
J: TRBJ2-1
size: few
CDR3: CAIMGSGSNEQFF
DNA: TGTGCCATCATGGGTAGCGGGAGCAATGAGCAGTTCTTC

D: -
V: TRBV6-5
J: TRBJ2-7
size: -
CDR3: CASSTSRGSYEQYF
DNA: TGTGCCAGCAGTACATCTCGGGGCTCCTACGAGCAGTACTTC

D: TRBD2
V: TRBV27
J: TRBJ2-7
size: -
CDR3: CASSLSGRLNEQYF
DNA: TGTGCCAGCAGTCTTAGCGGGAGGCTTAACGAGCAGTACTTC

D: -
V: TRBV14
J: TRBJ1-2
size: -
CDR3: CASSQVGAYGYTF
DNA: TGTGCCAGCAGCCAAGTCGGAGCGTATGGCTACACCTTC

D: -
V: TRBV7-7
J: TRBJ2-7
size: -
CDR3: CASSPSPGPRYEQYF
DNA: TGTGCTAGCAGCCCTAGCCCCGGCCCCCGCTACGAGCAGTACTTC

D: -
V: TRBV30
J: TRBJ1-5
size: once
CDR3: CAWSPGSRQPQHF
DNA: TGTGCCTGGAGTCCGGGGTCCAGGCAGCCCCAGCATTTT

D: TRBD2
V: TRBV28
J: TRBJ2-7
size: once
CDR3: CASSSGGAGVYEQYF
DNA: TGTGCCAGCAGTAGCGGGGGAGCCGGCGTTTATGAGCAGTACTTC